This entry describes one TCR beta chain. Germline V gene data show CDR1 as MDHEN and CDR2 as SYDVKM. V lost 6 bases and J 1 base, leaving 13 bases between the germline ends. This CDR3 spans 16 amino acids. The data were taken from a study of cytomegalovirus exposure and HLA in healthy donors. The PCR employed 60 Vbeta primers together with 13 Jbeta primers. Data came from immunoSEQ multiplex PCR; TCRdb stores just in-frame clones and leaves some out. Here the sample spans about 170,000 clones, approximately 81% being singletons. Sequencing was carried out using PBMCs. This chain uses TRBV28 with TRBJ2-6, with D maybe TRBD2 (6 bases). The receptor's source is a woman in her forties or fifties in good health and CMV-seronegative. CDR3 region: CASRRPGVSGANVLTF. DNA for the CDR3: TGTGCCAGCAGACGCCCGGGGGTGTCTGGGGCCAACGTCCTGACTTTC. Looking up the rest from reference TRBV28 and TRBJ2-6 gives the full variable domain: DVKVTQSSRYLVKRTGEKVFLECVQDMDHENMFWYRQDPGLGLRLIYFSYDVKMKEKGDIPEGYSVSREKKERFSLILESASTNQTSMYLCASRRPGVSGANVLTFGAGSRLTVL.